The entry below describes one T cell receptor (beta chain). The data were obtained in a study of blood T cell repertoires in COVID-19. As for the study in general: The United States, Italy and Spain were the sources of the acute and convalescent COVID-19 samples.

The CDR3 spans 16 residues. The ends lost 2 bases at V and 5 bases at J; junction bases unmatched: 9. Looked up from germline, CDR1 is SGHKS and CDR2 is YYEKEE (reference sequence). In the original analysis: Reference gene primer amplification gave estimated nucleated cell counts. Sequenced by immunoSEQ multiplex PCR; TCRdb stores in-frame clones only, minus some. The V and J calls and the clone size are those of that table, but D and trimming were determined from the DNA. The profile shows around 65,000 clones, 70% to 85% of them singletons. The sample consisted of peripheral blood. The V gene is TRBV5-5, the J gene TRBJ2-3; 9 nucleotides line up with TRBD1. This TCR was recovered from a human donor in a cohort sampled during active COVID-19. The CDR3 DNA follows: TGTGCCAGCAGCTTTCACAACAGGGGGCATCAAGATACGCAGTATTTT. It is translated as CASSFHNRGHQDTQYF.